Listed here are 12 T cell receptor beta chains from one sample, sequenced in a study of blood T cells in healthy people across ages. A second roughly 7 to 12 cycle PCR used barcoded and J-beta primers. TCRdb passed the 5' RACE reads through MiXCR, listing each CDR3 protein once. The table has 1.5 million to 2 million distinct CDR3 sequences, 40% to 55% seen once; the top ten hold 2.1%. Sample: blood. The receptors stem from a woman in her 40s in good health.

The chain recombines TRBV7-9 with TRBJ2-1, with D hard to call. The CDR3 is 12 amino acids. Germline V CDR1 and CDR2: SEHNR, FQNEAQ (reference sequence). V shed 10 bases and J shed 4 bases, with 11 bases lying between them. CDR3 amino acids: CAIRSRYNEQFF. DNA of the CDR3: TGTGCCATTCGGAGTCGGTACAATGAGCAGTTCTTC.

The chain employs TRBV6-2 or TRBV6-3 and TRBJ1-2, with TRBD1 identical over 9 bases. Germline lookup yields CDR1 MNHEY and CDR2 SVGEGT. The J segment lost 7 bases and the V segment lost 2 bases, leaving 8 bases of the junction unmatched. CDR3 length: 15 amino acids. The CDR3 nucleotides read TGTGCCAGCAGTTACCGAGCCGGGACAGGGCTTGGCTACACCTTC. Its protein product is CASSYRAGTGLGYTF.

The V call is TRBV25-1, the J call TRBJ2-7; either TRBD1 or TRBD2 may fit D (5 bases each). The V gene lost 3 bases and the J gene lost 0 bases, with 12 bases spanning the gap. In germline, CDR1 is MGHDK, CDR2 SYGVNS. The CDR3 runs 15 residues. In DNA form, the CDR3 reads TGTGCCAGCAGTGAGGTTGGGACCCGCTCCTACGAGCAGTACTTC. Protein product: CASSEVGTRSYEQYF.

The CDR3 DNA sequence: TGCGCCAGCAGCTTGAGAGGGCCCACTGAAGCTTTCTTT. Its translation is CASSLRGPTEAFF. This sequence joins TRBV5-1 and TRBJ1-1, with unresolved D. Germline V gene lookup returns CDR1 SGHRS and CDR2 YFSETQ. The CDR3 has 13 amino acids. Trimming cost V 1 base and J 4 bases, with 8 bases left between them. Combining the CDR3 with reference TRBV5-1 and TRBJ1-1 gives the whole variable domain KAGVTQTPRYLIKTRGQQVTLSCSPISGHRSVSWYQQTPGQGLQFLFEYFSETQRNKGNFPGRFSGRQFSNSRSEMNVSTLELGDSALYLCASSLRGPTEAFFGQGTRLTVV.

This clonotype came up a few times. This chain uses TRBV10-3 with TRBJ2-1; D gene unclear. The CDR3 extends over 12 amino acids. V lost 2 bases to trimming and J lost 12 bases, with 11 bases between them. From germline, CDR1 is ENHRY and CDR2 SYGVKD. Here the CDR3 reads CAISEGSQRQFF. The DNA for the CDR3 is TGTGCCATCAGTGAGGGGTCTCAGAGGCAGTTCTTC.

The chain joins TRBV28 to TRBJ2-5; D unresolved. Judging by the DNA end, TRBJ2-7 fits better; the J call may be wrong. Per germline, CDR1 MDHEN and CDR2 SYDVKM. The CDR3 loop spans 11 amino acids. Here the CDR3 DNA reads TGTGCCAGCATCTCCAAAGGCGAGCAGTACTTC. The encoded protein is CASISKGEQYF.

This clonotype was seen only a few times. The V call is TRBV27, the J call TRBJ2-5; D may match TRBD1 or TRBD2 (5 bases each). The CDR3 is 14 residues long. The germline V gene has CDR1 MNHEY and CDR2 SMNVEV (reference sequence). CDR3 sequence (DNA): TGTAGCGGAGCGGAGGTAGGGGTTGGAGAGACCCAGTACTTC. Protein: CSGAEVGVGETQYF.

The chain uses TRBV19 and TRBJ2-1, with 10 bases fitting TRBD1. The CDR3 is 15 residues long. Germline V gene lookup returns CDR1 LNHDA and CDR2 SQIVND (reference sequence). Unmatched junction bases numbered 10, after V lost 6 bases and J lost 8 bases. CDR3 bases: TGTGCCAGTAGCCCCAGGGGGGACAGGGGATATGAGCAGTTCTTC. Translation gives CASSPRGDRGYEQFF.

This clonotype was picked up a small number of times. This chain links TRBV24-1 with TRBJ2-3; a possible D gene is TRBD1 (5 bases). The length of the CDR3 is 16 residues. V dropped 3 bases and J dropped 3 bases, with 15 bases sitting between them. The V gene's germline CDR1 is KGHDR and CDR2 SFDVKD. The CDR3 DNA sequence: TGTGCCACCAGTGATCGCTCTGGGCAGGGAACAGATACGCAGTATTTT. It yields the protein CATSDRSGQGTDTQYF.

There are a few counts of this clonotype. CDR3 sequence: CATGGGDNYGYTF. CDR3 DNA sequence: TGTGCCACCGGAGGAGGGGATAACTATGGCTACACCTTC. The chain links TRBV15 to TRBJ1-2, with D possibly TRBD1 on 5 matching bases. From germline, CDR1 is LNHNV and CDR2 YYDKDF (reference sequence). The CDR3 covers 13 residues. Trimming cost V 8 bases and J 1 base, with 11 bases left between them.

This clonotype occurred a few times. The chain links TRBV3-1 to TRBJ2-4; 7 positions match TRBD1. With 6 bases clipped from V and 5 bases from J, the junction kept 7 bases outside the gene matches. CDR1 is LGHDT, CDR2 YNNKEL, per germline (reference sequence). The CDR3 is made up of 14 amino acids. This CDR3 reads CASRQRGQENIQYF. As DNA, the CDR3 is TGTGCCAGCAGACAGCGCGGACAGGAAAACATTCAGTACTTC. The full variable domain, completed using reference TRBV3-1 and TRBJ2-4, is DTAVSQTPKYLVTQMGNDKSIKCEQNLGHDTMYWYKQDSKKFLKIMFSYNNKELIINETVPNRFSPKSPDKAHLNLHINSLELGDSAVYFCASRQRGQENIQYFGAGTRLSVL.

The chain is built from TRBV3-1 and TRBJ2-5, with D possibly called TRBD1 or TRBD2 (6 bases each). Per germline, CDR1 LGHDT and CDR2 YNNKEL (reference sequence). The CDR3 contains 15 residues. V was clipped by 7 bases and J by 5 bases, with 20 bases between them. The CDR3 reads CASTQSGGRQETQYF. The CDR3 coding sequence is TGTGCCAGCACCCAGTCCGGGGGCCGGCAGGAGACCCAGTACTTC.